This TCR beta chain emerged from a study of glioma-infiltrating T cells after dendritic cell vaccination (dated by TCRdb to 2016 to 2018). Notes on the research overall: Of the 15 glioblastoma patients in the cohort, all drawn from Phase I and II dendritic cell vaccination trials, 9 were newly diagnosed and 6 had recurrent disease. Patients received autologous tumor lysate-pulsed dendritic cell vaccination between about 2002 and 2013. The vaccine consisted of monocyte-derived dendritic cells cultured approximately 7 days with IL-4 and GM-CSF, then pulsed overnight with autologous tumor lysate. Three intradermal dendritic cell vaccine injections were administered to patients at biweekly intervals in the arm below the axilla. Deep sequencing of TCR beta CDR3 regions was used to quantify tumor-infiltrating lymphocyte content and compare tumor and blood repertoires in dendritic cell-vaccinated glioblastoma patients. Survival after dendritic cell vaccination was correlated with TCR sequencing metrics, including TIL content and tumor-blood repertoire overlap. Beyond this particular receptor, the publication reports: The cohort was small and heterogeneous, only a few patients had full blood and tumor sets, and even fewer had initial-recurrent tumor pairs. After dendritic cell vaccination, a higher estimated pretreatment TIL content predicted longer time to progression and overall survival. No direct relationship between TCR clonality and survival was found, suggesting that a diverse polyclonal response may matter. The response model built on TCR overlap across three groups was characterized as speculative, with prospective validation still needed.

Sample time point, as interpreted from the label and publication: after dendritic cell vaccination, including at tumor progression/relapse. To be selected, patients needed enough residual fresh-frozen tumor tissue and more than two years of available survival data. None of the glioblastoma patients carried an isocitrate dehydrogenase mutation, although molecular status otherwise varied. PBMC were collected before vaccination, two weeks after the third vaccination, and at tumor progression if tumor progression occurred. The Qiagen DNeasy Blood extraction Kit was used for extraction of genomic DNA. The CDR3 starts with the cysteine, ends with the phenylalanine, and has 16 residues. CDR3 DNA is the only sequence kept; it has 48 bases, read in frame from the first base. From a lookup of the germline V gene, CDR1 and CDR2 are SGHDT and YYEEEE. A distance of 14 bases separates the germline ends of V and J, which lose 0 bases and 2 bases respectively.

A word on this clone: The specificity of this receptor is unknown. Nothing much larger sits one base from this clone, and base qualities are not available.

Using the immunoSEQ assay, TCRB CDR3 regions were amplified from roughly 1.8 micrograms of genomic DNA, or from all available DNA when less than that was on hand. Multiplex PCR used 60 forward primers for TCR V beta segments and 13 reverse primers for J beta segments. To estimate the number of reads per starting template, synthetic control templates were added to each sample at limiting dilution. The Illumina HiSeq System generated 87 bp sequencing reads. The paper's processing steps were these. To remove PCR and sequencing errors, closely related sequences were merged with a nearest neighbor algorithm. TCR overlap was defined as the percentage of unique tumor TCR beta sequences that were also found in the peripheral blood of the same patient. Drawn from immuneACCESS, this table holds only the in-frame rearrangements with V and J called that TCRdb kept. Clones are partly lost; checked studies trace under half to an unresolved V gene and leave the rest unexplained. Clone size and V and J calls were adopted from that table, with D and trimming inferred from the DNA. The sample yields about 63,000 clones; over 75% were counted once. About 9% of the sample is taken by the ten largest.

The clonotype comes from a human donor with glioblastoma. In this chain, TRBV5-6 is recombined with TRBJ2-5, and possibly TRBD1, on 6 matching bases. The source was blood, collected after dendritic cell vaccination. The DNA reads as follows: TGTGCCAGCAGCTTGGGACAAACAGGGAAACAAGAGACCCAGTACTTC. Translation gives CASSLGQTGKQETQYF.